One T cell receptor beta chain is described in this entry. The CDR3 has 12 amino acids. Germline V gene data show CDR1 as DFQATT and CDR2 as SNEGSKA (reference sequence). The source of the sample is a study of CD8 T cells in Susac syndrome. Random hexamers primed reverse transcription of about 0.45 to 1 ug RNA. TCRdb re-derived calls from the immunoSEQ multiplex PCR reads in MiXCR, one entry per CDR3 protein. The data contain 150,000 to 200,000 distinct CDR3 sequences, around 94% of them singletons. This receptor was taken from a human donor with multiple sclerosis. The chain is built from TRBV20-1 and TRBJ1-1; no firm D call. Sequencing input: CD4+ T cells from PBMCs. The chain's CDR3 is CSNTSPNTEAFF. The CDR3 nucleotides read TGCTCCAACACCAGCCCGAACACTGAAGCTTTCTTT.